The clone carrying this T cell receptor (beta chain) was seen a few times. This sample was included in a study of cytomegalovirus exposure and HLA in healthy donors. Trimming removed 2 bases at V and 4 bases at J, with 15 bases between. The CDR3 consists of 17 residues. In germline, CDR1 is SEHNR, CDR2 FQNEAQ (reference sequence). PCR amplification relied on 60 Vbeta primers (plus 13 Jbeta primers). Repertoires were generated with immunoSEQ multiplex PCR, while TCRdb's copy carries only in-frame clones and drops some. The sample contains some 190,000 clones, under 80% of which appear only once. The source of this sequence is a man under 40 in good health and CMV-seropositive. Source material: PBMCs. The rearrangement links TRBV7-9 to TRBJ2-6, with D hard to call. The CDR3 bases are TGTGCCAGCAGCTTAAAATCCCCCAGGCAGGGGGCCAACGTCCTGACTTTC. This translates into CASSLKSPRQGANVLTF.